The following is a T cell receptor beta chain sequence with its context. Its antigen is as yet unknown. V shed 3 bases and J shed 10 bases, with 11 bases lying between them. The CDR3 extends over 12 amino acids. CDR1 is LGHDT and CDR2 is YNNKEL in the germline V gene (reference sequence). The sample belongs to a study of vaccination effects on CD4 cells after COVID-19. Within the ViraFEST assay, antigen-specific CD4+ T cells underwent expansion with viral peptide pools prior to sequencing. With roughly 9 days of culture completed, CD4+ T cells were isolated. Nucleocapsid antibodies stayed negative before and after vaccination, showing no earlier SARS-CoV-2 infection. Supplemented with around 9.3 IU/ml IL-2 and approximately 9.7 ug/ml peptides, around 2 million PBMC per well were kept in culture. Sequencing used immunoSEQ multiplex PCR; TCRdb keeps in-frame clones, though not all of them. The data hold about 73,000 clones, with approximately 74% observed a single time.

Overall study findings and caveats: Within healthy vaccinees, only 1 of 255 vaccine-induced clones displayed cross-reactivity with common cold coronaviruses.

This TCR came from a human donor who received a COVID-19 vaccine. The chain uses TRBV3-1 (or the pseudogene TRBV3-2) and TRBJ2-3, with D maybe TRBD1 (5 bases). Sequenced here: CD4+ T cells from PBMCs cultured with HCoV-NL63 spike peptides, sampled before COVID-19 vaccination. The CDR3 sequence is CASSQGDSPQYF. As DNA, the CDR3 is TGTGCCAGCAGCCAGGGCGACAGCCCGCAGTATTTT.